Below, 20 T cell receptor beta chains from the same sample are listed, as sequenced in a study of type 1 regulatory T cells. The antigens of these receptors remain unknown. MiXCR, applied by TCRdb to the reads, yields one record per CDR3 protein. The sample contains 2,500 to 4,000 distinct CDR3 sequences, 8.3% of which appear only once. Specimen: cultured T cells, either the whole culture or a sorted T cell fraction (not recorded which). These receptors originate from a human donor in good health.

This clonotype is labeled medium-sized (0.01 to 0.1%). The chain links TRBV5-1 to TRBJ1-1; D gene ambiguous. Between the trimmed V and J ends, which lost 4 bases and 0 bases, there was a span of 10 bases. The CDR3 has 14 amino acids. The germline V gene encodes CDR1 SGHRS and CDR2 YFSETQ. The CDR3 region is CASSLLPMNTEAFF. The CDR3 bases are TGCGCCAGCAGCCTCCTCCCGATGAACACTGAAGCTTTCTTT.

In its sample, this clonotype was seen a few times. This could be a read error, since a much larger clone is one nucleotide away. This CDR3 fails to terminate in the conserved phenylalanine or tryptophan, so it likely reflects a read error. V is TRBV2 and J is TRBJ2-2; 9 nucleotides line up with TRBD2. Looked up from germline, CDR1 is SNHLY and CDR2 is FYNNEI. The CDR3 loop spans 15 amino acids. The V gene end was trimmed by 4 bases and the J gene end by 5 bases; junction bases not matched to a gene: 5. In nucleotides, the CDR3 is TGTGCCAGCAGTGTTCTAGCGGGAACGACCGGGGAGCTGTTTCTT. Translating gives CASSVLAGTTGELFL.

Within the sample, this clonotype is medium-sized. The chain joins TRBV6-1 to TRBJ2-7, with TRBD2 as a possible D gene (5 bases). The CDR3 contains 15 residues. Germline CDR1 reads MNHNS; CDR2 reads SASEGT. Trimming pared 7 bases from V and 2 bases from J, leaving 18 bases between. DNA for the CDR3: TGTGCCAGCAACTCACGGGCGGGTTCCACCTACGAGCAGTACTTC. Protein sequence: CASNSRAGSTYEQYF.

This clonotype is deemed medium-sized. The V and J genes are TRBV27 and TRBJ2-1, with 8 bases aligning to TRBD2. Trimming at V came to 5 bases and at J to 6 bases, leaving 9 bases not matched to a gene. Germline V gene lookup returns CDR1 MNHEY and CDR2 SMNVEV (reference sequence). This CDR3 is built from 15 residues. The CDR3 bases are TGTGCCAGCAGTCGAGCGGGAGTCCGGCTCAATGAGCAGTTCTTC. It translates to CASSRAGVRLNEQFF.

Relative to its sample, this clonotype is medium-sized. This rearrangement joins TRBV5-5 to TRBJ1-6; D is perhaps TRBD1 (6 bases). The germline V gene has CDR1 SGHKS and CDR2 YYEKEE (reference sequence). The CDR3 spans 19 residues. Trimming removed 0 bases at V and 9 bases at J, with 25 bases between. In nucleotides, the CDR3 is TGTGCCAGCAGCTTGGGGGCCGGGGGGGGCCGGTTGGAACGTTCACCCCTCCACTTT. Encoded protein: CASSLGAGGGRLERSPLHF.

A note on this clonotype: A read error may be the cause here, since a much bigger clone is one base away. The V call is TRBV5-4, the J call TRBJ2-7; possible D gene TRBD2, 6 bases. CDR3 size: 15 residues. Germline CDR1 reads SGHNT; CDR2 reads YYREEE (reference sequence). DNA of the CDR3: TGTCCCAGCAGCTTGAAGAACGGGAGATTGGAAGAGCAGTACTTC. Its translation: CPSSLKNGRLEEQYF.

This clonotype is medium-sized by share. The chain is built from TRBV3-1 and TRBJ2-1, with D tentatively TRBD2 (6 bases). CDR3 size: 13 residues. Trimming removed 2 bases at V and 8 bases at J, with 10 bases between. Germline V CDR1 and CDR2: LGHDT, YNNKEL (reference sequence). The CDR3 sequence: CASSQQLADEQFF. The DNA of the CDR3 is TGTGCCAGCAGCCAACAACTAGCCGATGAGCAGTTCTTC.

About this clonotype: It may be a read error: a sequence one base away is much more abundant. CDR3 in amino acids: CASSSVPGATQYF. The CDR3, as DNA: TGTGCCAGCAGTTCCGTACCGGGGGCCACACAGTATTTT. The rearrangement links TRBV27 to TRBJ2-3; D is perhaps TRBD1 or TRBD2 (6 bases each). The CDR3 has 13 amino acids. V was trimmed by 4 bases and J by 12 bases, leaving 17 bases between them. Per germline, CDR1 MNHEY and CDR2 SMNVEV (reference sequence).

This clonotype rates as medium-sized. The chain recombines TRBV20-1 with TRBJ2-6; D is ambiguous. Trimming removed 5 bases at V and 4 bases at J, with 3 bases between. The CDR3 sequence is 11 residues long. Germline lookup yields CDR1 DFQATT and CDR2 SNEGSKA (reference sequence). The CDR3: CSAFGANVLTF. The DNA of the CDR3 is TGCAGTGCTTTCGGGGCCAACGTCCTGACTTTC.

Of note for this clonotype: With a much larger clone just one base away, this may be a read error. V gene TRBV9 combines with J gene TRBJ2-2; a weak D match, TRBD2 (5 bases). CDR3 length: 12 amino acids. Germline V gives CDR1 SGDLS, CDR2 YYNGEE. The CDR3 loop is CASSPHTGEMFF. Written as DNA, the CDR3 is TGTGCCAGCAGCCCTCACACCGGGGAGATGTTTTTT.

Relative to its sample, this clonotype is medium-sized. The V call is TRBV20-1, the J call TRBJ2-1; a weak D match, TRBD2 (5 bases). From germline, CDR1 is DFQATT and CDR2 SNEGSKA (reference sequence). With 2 bases removed from V and 4 bases from J, the gap between germline ends came to 15 bases. This CDR3 spans 15 amino acids. The CDR3 sequence: CSARWAASRYNEQFF. The CDR3 DNA sequence: TGCAGTGCTAGATGGGCGGCTAGCCGGTACAATGAGCAGTTCTTC.

By share, this clonotype ranks as medium-sized. V gene TRBV5-1 combines with J gene TRBJ2-1; perhaps TRBD2 as D (5 bases). Germline lookup yields CDR1 SGHRS and CDR2 YFSETQ. V was pared by 0 bases and J by 7 bases, with 11 bases between. The CDR3 is 14 amino acids. This CDR3 is CASSLGGEANEQFF. In DNA form, the CDR3 reads TGCGCCAGCAGCTTGGGGGGAGAGGCGAATGAGCAGTTCTTC. Looking up the rest from reference TRBV5-1 and TRBJ2-1 gives the full variable domain: KAGVTQTPRYLIKTRGQQVTLSCSPISGHRSVSWYQQTPGQGLQFLFEYFSETQRNKGNFPGRFSGRQFSNSRSEMNVSTLELGDSALYLCASSLGGEANEQFFGPGTRLTVL.

This clonotype qualifies as medium-sized. The V call is TRBV18, the J call TRBJ2-7; D gene uncertain. The CDR3 consists of 12 residues. Germline V gives CDR1 KGHSH, CDR2 LQKENI. V lost 2 bases to trimming and J lost 3 bases, with 5 bases between them. CDR3 sequence: CASSPNVYEQYF. Written as DNA, the CDR3 is TGTGCCAGCTCACCAAATGTCTACGAGCAGTACTTC.

By sample share, this clonotype is medium-sized. This chain connects TRBV25-1 to TRBJ2-3, with D possibly TRBD1 on 6 matching bases. This CDR3 comprises 17 residues. The V gene lost 1 base and the J gene lost 5 bases, with 19 bases spanning the gap. Germline lookup yields CDR1 MGHDK and CDR2 SYGVNS. Here the CDR3 DNA reads TGTGCCAGCAGTGAATGGGCGGTCAGGGGACGAGGAGATACGCAGTATTTT. As protein: CASSEWAVRGRGDTQYF.

This clonotype is medium-sized by share. The chain combines TRBV11-2 with TRBJ1-1, with D possibly matching TRBD1 (6 bases). The length of the CDR3 is 15 residues. V was cut by 1 base and J by 3 bases, with 12 bases left in between. Germline V gene sequence: CDR1 SGHAT, CDR2 FQNNGV. In DNA form, the CDR3 reads TGTGCCAGCAGCTTAGCCGGGGGCGCGGACACTGAAGCTTTCTTT. This codes for CASSLAGGADTEAFF.

This clonotype is categorized as medium-sized. This chain uses TRBV7-9 with TRBJ2-1, with D possibly being TRBD2 (5 bases). The germline V gene encodes CDR1 SEHNR and CDR2 FQNEAQ (reference sequence). The CDR3 covers 15 residues. The germline V and J ends were trimmed by 5 bases and 1 base, with 12 bases remaining between them. CDR3 sequence reads: CASSPRELSYNEQFF. For the CDR3, the DNA is TGTGCCAGCAGCCCGAGGGAACTATCCTACAATGAGCAGTTCTTC. The entire variable domain, with the rest obtained from reference TRBV7-9 and TRBJ2-1, is as follows: DTGVSQNPRHKITKRGQNVTFRCDPISEHNRLYWYRQTLGQGPEFLTYFQNEAQLEKSRLLSDRFSAERPKGSFSTLEIQRTEQGDSAMYLCASSPRELSYNEQFFGPGTRLTVL.

Sample share makes this clonotype medium-sized. This chain uses TRBV9 with TRBJ1-5, with D tentatively TRBD1 (5 bases). There are 14 residues in the CDR3. Germline V gene data show CDR1 as SGDLS and CDR2 as YYNGEE. Trimming stripped 2 bases from V and 1 base from J, with 7 bases between. The CDR3 is CASSVGPSNQPQHF. CDR3 coding DNA: TGTGCCAGCAGCGTGGGGCCGAGCAATCAGCCCCAGCATTTT. The variable domain in full, completed from reference TRBV9 and TRBJ1-5, reads DSGVTQTPKHLITATGQRVTLRCSPRSGDLSVYWYQQSLDQGLQFLIQYYNGEERAKGNILERFSAQQFPDLHSELNLSSLELGDSALYFCASSVGPSNQPQHFGDGTRLSIL.

Judged by abundance, this clonotype is large. The chain uses TRBV29-1 and TRBJ2-2; D might be TRBD2 (5 bases). This CDR3 is built from 14 residues. Trimming stripped 5 bases from V and 2 bases from J, with 12 bases between. The germline V gene has CDR1 SQVTM and CDR2 ANQGSEA. CDR3 region: CSVPGVGNTGELFF. For the CDR3, the DNA is TGCAGCGTTCCCGGGGTCGGCAACACCGGGGAGCTGTTTTTT.

By proportion, this clonotype is medium-sized. The chain carries TRBV19 and TRBJ2-6, with TRBD1 matching 8 bases. CDR3 size: 16 residues. The germline V gene encodes CDR1 LNHDA and CDR2 SQIVND (reference sequence). J was trimmed by 0 bases and V by 5 bases; bases with no gene match: 3. The DNA for the CDR3 is TGTGCCAGTAGTGCGGGACAGGCCTCTGGGGCCAACGTCCTGACTTTC. Its translation is CASSAGQASGANVLTF.

This clonotype is judged medium-sized. V usage is TRBV20-1 and J usage is TRBJ2-3; 7 bases map to TRBD2. J lost 1 base, V lost 6 bases, and 10 bases had no gene match. This CDR3 spans 15 amino acids. Germline values: CDR1 DFQATT, CDR2 SNEGSKA (reference sequence). CDR3 in DNA: TGCAGTGCGGTGGACCGCGGGGGAGGCACAGATACGCAGTATTTT. Its protein is CSAVDRGGGTDTQYF.